One sample yielded the 18 T cell receptor beta chains listed below, sequenced in a study of T-cell reconstitution after alpha-beta-depleted transplantation in children. The TCRbeta library was prepared with unique molecular identifiers. Via MiXCR, TCRdb re-called the PCR reads, giving one row per CDR3 protein. Of roughly 670,000 distinct CDR3 sequences listed, roughly 13% are singletons. The source material was PBMCs, sampled before TCRalphabeta/CD19-depleted stem cell transplant. All receptors derive from a girl aged 2-10 years with congenital amegakaryocytic thrombocytopenia, due to receive a stem cell transplant.

The sample holds a few counts of this clonotype. This chain links TRBV30 with TRBJ2-5; TRBD2 agrees at 7 bases. CDR1 is GTSNPN, CDR2 SVGIG, per germline (reference sequence). The CDR3 is 14 residues long. The CDR3 DNA follows: TGTGCTTCTTCCCGACTAGCCATTCAAGAGACCCAGTACTTC. Residues: CASSRLAIQETQYF. Filled out from reference TRBV30 and TRBJ2-5, the complete variable domain reads SQTIHQWPATLVQPVGSPLSLECTVEGTSNPNLYWYRQAAGRGLQLLFYSVGIGQISSEVPQNLSASRPQDRQFILSSKKLLLSDSGFYLCASSRLAIQETQYFGPGTRLLVL.

The chain has TRBV20-1 and TRBJ2-2; tentative D call: TRBD2 (5 bases). The germline gives CDR1 DFQATT, CDR2 SNEGSKA (reference sequence). V was clipped by 2 bases and J by 0 bases, with 7 bases between them. The CDR3 is made up of 14 amino acids. The CDR3 spells CSARSDSNTGELFF. In nucleotides, the CDR3 is TGCAGTGCTAGATCGGACTCGAACACCGGGGAGCTGTTTTTT.

The chain employs TRBV19 and TRBJ2-3; 7 bases line up with TRBD2. Germline-derived CDR1 and CDR2 are LNHDA and SQIVND (reference sequence). This CDR3 has 16 residues. Trimming at V came to 4 bases and at J to 3 bases, leaving 10 bases not matched to a gene. The CDR3 here is CASSTVLAEPTDTQYF. The CDR3 bases are TGTGCCAGTAGTACCGTGCTAGCGGAACCTACAGATACGCAGTATTTT.

Comments on this clonotype: A read error may produce the germline difference seen at one junction end. CDR3 sequence reads: CASSLGRETGELSF. CDR3 sequence (DNA): TGTGCCAGCAGCTTAGGTCGGGAGACCGGGGAGCTGTCTTTT. This chain joins TRBV7-6 and TRBJ2-2, with D tentatively TRBD2 (6 bases). CDR3 length: 14 residues. Germline loops: CDR1 SGHVS, CDR2 FNYEAQ.

The chain employs TRBV28 and TRBJ2-5; D unclear. The CDR3 covers 13 residues. Germline CDR1 MDHEN, CDR2 SYDVKM. Trimming removed 3 bases at V and 5 bases at J, with 10 bases between. The DNA of the CDR3 is TGTGCCAGCAGTTTGAACAGTAGGGAGACCCAGTACTTC. Its protein product is CASSLNSRETQYF.

This clonotype has a single count. This CDR3 is CASRETIEAFF. The CDR3 region has the DNA TGTGCCAGCAGAGAGACAATTGAAGCTTTCTTT. The rearrangement links TRBV3-1 to TRBJ1-1; D not certain. The CDR3 spans 11 residues. The germline CDR1 and CDR2 sequences are LGHDT and YNNKEL (reference sequence). Trimming shortened V by 6 bases and J by 7 bases, and 9 bases separated the two germline ends.

This clonotype was counted many times. The chain employs TRBV10-3 and TRBJ2-2, with D unclear. V shed 10 bases and J shed 0 bases, with 6 bases lying between them. Per the germline V gene, CDR1 is ENHRY and CDR2 is SYGVKD. The CDR3 spans 12 residues. CDR3 region: CATQPNTGELFF. In DNA, the CDR3 is TGTGCCACCCAGCCGAACACCGGGGAGCTGTTTTTT.

This clonotype was observed a handful of times. V gene TRBV20-1 combines with J gene TRBJ2-4; D unclear. The CDR3 runs 12 residues. Trimming pared 1 base from V and 6 bases from J, leaving 7 bases between. Germline CDR1 is DFQATT and CDR2 is SNEGSKA (reference sequence). The CDR3 DNA reads TGCAGTGCTAGAGGGACGGGAAACATTCAGTACTTC. It codes for CSARGTGNIQYF.

The chain recombines TRBV15 with TRBJ2-3; the D is unclear. This CDR3 is built from 13 residues. The V and J ends lost 8 bases and 2 bases respectively, with 11 bases between them. The germline V gene has CDR1 LNHNV and CDR2 YYDKDF (reference sequence). CDR3 coding DNA: TGTGCCACCCGAAACGGATACACAGATACGCAGTATTTT. Amino acids: CATRNGYTDTQYF.

In its sample, this clonotype was seen many times. This sequence joins TRBV5-1 and TRBJ2-5; 7 nucleotides agree with TRBD1. V shed 4 bases, J shed 1 base, and the junction held 10 bases outside the gene matches. Germline V gene data show CDR1 as SGHRS and CDR2 as YFSETQ. The CDR3 has 16 amino acids. The CDR3 DNA follows: TGCGCCAGCAGCGTGGGACAGCTAAACCTCCAAGAGACCCAGTACTTC. Amino acid sequence: CASSVGQLNLQETQYF.

The rearrangement uses TRBV4-1 and TRBJ2-5, with D possibly matching TRBD1 (6 bases). The CDR3 runs 18 residues. The germline CDR1 and CDR2 sequences are MGHRA and YSYEKL. V was trimmed by 0 bases and J by 2 bases, leaving 19 bases between them. DNA for the CDR3: TGCGCCAGCAGCCAAGATGAGGGGACACCCACTTTTCAAGAGACCCAGTACTTC. Its translation: CASSQDEGTPTFQETQYF.

This rearrangement joins TRBV20-1 to TRBJ2-7, with 10 bases aligning to TRBD2. Looked up from germline, CDR1 is DFQATT and CDR2 is SNEGSKA (reference sequence). The CDR3 has 14 residues. V shed 4 bases and J 4 bases; nucleotides not matched to a gene: 7. The CDR3 DNA reads as TGCAGTGCTAAGCCGGGACTAGCGCGATACGAGCAGTACTTC. Amino acids: CSAKPGLARYEQYF.

This clonotype was seen ten or more times. The rearrangement joins TRBV12-3 or TRBV12-4 to TRBJ2-1; TRBD2 agrees at 7 bases. The junction had 2 bases not matched to a gene; V was cut back by 0 bases and J by 9 bases. CDR3 length: 13 amino acids. The CDR3 loop reads CASSLATGGEQFF. The CDR3 nucleotides are TGTGCCAGCAGTTTAGCGACGGGGGGTGAGCAGTTCTTC.

The table lists this clonotype with a few counts. This chain links TRBV12-3 or TRBV12-4 with TRBJ2-3, with D possibly being TRBD1 (5 bases). Trimming stripped 7 bases from V and 5 bases from J, with 10 bases between. The CDR3 runs to 12 residues. The CDR3 coding sequence is TGTGCCAGCACCAGGGTTCGAGATACGCAGTATTTT. It codes for CASTRVRDTQYF.

This clonotype has a count of ten or more. V usage is TRBV20-1 and J usage is TRBJ1-4, with D maybe TRBD1 (5 bases). Germline loops: CDR1 DFQATT, CDR2 SNEGSKA (reference sequence). V lost 0 bases to trimming and J lost 7 bases, with 27 bases between them. The CDR3 is 19 residues long. The chain's CDR3 is CSARDGTTYSGFGSEKLFF. In nucleotides, the CDR3 is TGCAGTGCTAGAGATGGAACCACCTACTCAGGGTTCGGGAGTGAAAAACTGTTTTTT.

V and J are TRBV14 and TRBJ2-1; 8 nucleotides match TRBD2. After removal of 0 bases from V and 8 bases from J, the junction contained 9 bases not matched to a gene. CDR1 SGHDN and CDR2 FVKESK come from the germline V gene. There are 16 residues in the CDR3. The CDR3 nucleotides read TGTGCCAGCAGCCAAGATTGGCCAGCGGGGGATGATGAGCAGTTCTTC. Its protein product is CASSQDWPAGDDEQFF.

This clonotype was seen at least ten times. The chain is built from TRBV20-1 and TRBJ2-7; D is unclear. Germline V gene lookup returns CDR1 DFQATT and CDR2 SNEGSKA (reference sequence). V was cut by 2 bases and J by 4 bases, with 9 bases left in between. The CDR3 contains 12 residues. The CDR3 DNA is TGCAGTGCTAGACAGAGTTCTTACGAGCAGTACTTC. The encoded protein is CSARQSSYEQYF.

This clonotype was detected a few times. This chain links TRBV20-1 with TRBJ2-1, with D perhaps matching TRBD2 (6 bases). V gave up 3 bases and J gave up 10 bases, with 22 bases separating them. The CDR3 loop spans 15 amino acids. Germline V gives CDR1 DFQATT, CDR2 SNEGSKA (reference sequence). CDR3 sequence reads: CSASTGGISRWEQFF. In DNA form, the CDR3 reads TGCAGTGCTAGTACCGGCGGGATCTCAAGGTGGGAGCAGTTCTTC.